This is a list of T cell receptor beta chains from one sample in a study of cytomegalovirus exposure and HLA in healthy donors. The repertoire was sequenced with immunoSEQ multiplex PCR; TCRdb's copy has only in-frame clones and lacks some. The sample contains tens of thousands of clones, 65% of which appear only once. The specimen sequenced was PBMCs. Receptors originate from a boy between 10 and 17 years old in good health and CMV-seropositive. Each CDR3 is given with its conserved first and last residue. A D gene is named only where the DNA matches it firmly. Size is omitted from some rows. Given values are once, few, many or a class for expanded clones.

CDR3 length	D gene	J gene	clone size	V gene	CDR3 DNA	CDR3 protein
17	TRBD1	TRBJ1-3	NA	TRBV7-9	TGTGCCAGCAGCCTTGGGTCTCCGGGACAGGGTACGAACACCATATATTTT	CASSLGSPGQGTNTIYF
15	TRBD1	TRBJ1-5	few	TRBV6-1	TGTGCCAGCAGCCAAGGGACAGGGGGCAATCAGCCCCAGCATTTT	CASSQGTGGNQPQHF
14	TRBD2	TRBJ2-3	NA	TRBV7-2	TGTGCCAGCAGCTTAGTCGGGAGGACAGATACGCAGTATTTT	CASSLVGRTDTQYF
11	NA	TRBJ2-1	NA	TRBV19	TGTGCCAGTACCGCCTACAATGAGCAGTTCTTC	CASTAYNEQFF
13	TRBD1	TRBJ1-1	once	TRBV29-1	TGCAGCGTGGAGACAGGGTTGAACACTGAAGCTTTCTTT	CSVETGLNTEAFF
15	TRBD2	TRBJ2-2	NA	TRBV7-3	TGTGCCAGCAGCTTCAGCGGGGGGGATACCGGGGAGCTGTTTTTT	CASSFSGGDTGELFF
13	TRBD1	TRBJ2-7	NA	TRBV29-1	TGCAGCGTCTTAACAGGGGCCACATCCGAGCAGTACTTC	CSVLTGATSEQYF
15	NA	TRBJ2-1	NA	TRBV19	TGTGCCAGTAGCGGACCGCCGGGGACCTACAATGAGCAGTTCTTC	CASSGPPGTYNEQFF
13	NA	TRBJ2-7	NA	TRBV4-3	TGCGCCAGCAGCCAAGACAGCTCCTACGAGCAGTACTTC	CASSQDSSYEQYF
13	TRBD1	TRBJ2-1	NA	TRBV5-1	TGCGCCAGCCGACAGGGGGGGAACAATGAGCAGTTCTTC	CASRQGGNNEQFF
13	NA	TRBJ1-2	NA	TRBV7-2	TGTGCCAGCAGCCCGGACAAGTTTTATGGCTACACCTTC	CASSPDKFYGYTF
14	TRBD1	TRBJ2-7	NA	TRBV7-7	TGTGCTAGCAGCTCGGGACAGGGGGCGGGGGAGCAGTACTTC	CASSSGQGAGEQYF
15	TRBD2	TRBJ2-1	few	TRBV4-2	TGTGCCAGCAGCCGGGGTAGCCTAGCGGGAAGGGCGCAGTTCTTC	CASSRGSLAGRAQFF
13	NA	TRBJ2-7	few	TRBV6-5	TGTGCCAGCAGTTCCCGAGTAAACTACGAGCAGTACTTC	CASSSRVNYEQYF
9	NA	TRBJ2-7	NA	TRBV10-2	TGCGCCAGGGCCGCCGAGCAGTACTTC	CARAAEQYF
15	NA	TRBJ2-7	NA	TRBV27	TGTGCCAGCAGTTCCCGACGTGAAACTACCTACGAGCAGTACTTC	CASSSRRETTYEQYF
15	TRBD1	TRBJ1-3	NA	TRBV30	TGTGCCTGGAGTGTACTCAGGGGGCCCGGAAACACCATATATTTT	CAWSVLRGPGNTIYF
16	TRBD1	TRBJ1-6	once	TRBV27	TGTGCCAGCAGTTCCCCAGGACAGGGTGGCGATTCACCCCTCCACTTT	CASSSPGQGGDSPLHF
14	NA	TRBJ1-2	NA	TRBV5-4	TGTGCCAGCAGCTTGGATGGGGGCAACTATGGCTACACCTTC	CASSLDGGNYGYTF
16	NA	TRBJ2-7	few	TRBV6-5	TGTGCCAGCAGTTCTTTTGGCGGGGGCCCCTCCTACGAGCAGTACTTC	CASSSFGGGPSYEQYF
11	NA	TRBJ2-2	NA	TRBV28	TGTGCCAGCCGCAGGCCCGGGGAGCTGTTTTTT	CASRRPGELFF
13	NA	TRBJ2-7	NA	TRBV7-2	TGTGCCAGCAGCCCCCAGGGGGGCTACGAGCAGTACTTC	CASSPQGGYEQYF
14	NA	TRBJ2-4	NA	TRBV14	TGTGCCAGCAGCCAAGGCCCGGTCGGAAACATTCAGTACTTC	CASSQGPVGNIQYF
13	NA	TRBJ1-1	NA	TRBV30	TGTGCCTGGAGATGGACACCGAACACTGAAGCTTTCTTT	CAWRWTPNTEAFF
12	NA	TRBJ2-5	NA	TRBV5-1	TGCGCCAGCAGAATTCTTCAAGAGACCCAGTACTTC	CASRILQETQYF
16	TRBD1	TRBJ1-5	few	TRBV15	TGTGCCACCAGCAGAGTGGTACAGGGGAGGTATCAGCCCCAGCATTTT	CATSRVVQGRYQPQHF
14	NA	TRBJ1-4	NA	TRBV9	TGTGCCAGCAGCGTAGGACAGGTTAATGAAAAACTGTTTTTT	CASSVGQVNEKLFF
14	TRBD1	TRBJ1-1	few	TRBV7-2	TGTGCCAGCAGCTCGGACAGGGTGAACACTGAAGCTTTCTTT	CASSSDRVNTEAFF
14	NA	TRBJ2-2	NA	TRBV5-1	TGCGCCAGCAGCTTGGCCGAGGGCCACGGGGAGCTGTTTTTT	CASSLAEGHGELFF